This T cell receptor beta chain was recorded in a study of shared clonotypes between healthy human individuals. Details on this clone: As yet, its antigen is unknown.

In germline, CDR1 is KGHSH, CDR2 LQKENI. Germline trimming cut 2 bases from V and 3 bases from J; bases unmatched to any gene: 9. The CDR3 is 17 amino acids. Positively selected for CCR7, the CD45RO-negative cells used as naive CD8 cells excluded terminally differentiated effector memory CD45RA+ cells. Overall study results and limits: Non-shared clonotypes had lower generation probabilities than those shared by all four donors.

TCRdb's table, derived via immunoSEQ multiplex PCR, lists solely in-frame clones and lacks some. The data contain fewer than 850,000 clones, around 96% of them singletons. The TCR originated in a man aged 25 to 40 in good health. V usage is TRBV18 and J usage is TRBJ1-2, with 10 bases aligning to TRBD1. Material: naive CD8+ T cells sorted from blood. CDR3 nucleotide sequence: TGTGCCAGCTCACCATCTCCGGGACAGGGGAGCGACTATGGCTACACCTTC. Encoded protein: CASSPSPGQGSDYGYTF. The whole variable domain, remainder taken from reference TRBV18 and TRBJ1-2, is NAGVMQNPRHLVRRRGQEARLRCSPMKGHSHVYWYRQLPEEGLKFMVYLQKENIIDESGMPKERFSAEFPKEGPSILRIQQVVRGDSAAYFCASSPSPGQGSDYGYTFGSGTRLTVV.